Each of the 32 T cell receptor beta chains below was sequenced from the same sample in a study of T cell clonality in common variable immunodeficiency. Study-level results: Fewer deletions and N-nucleotide insertions were reportedly seen in common variable immunodeficiency TCR beta sequences.

The assay was immunoSEQ multiplex PCR, and TCRdb's table has in-frame clones only and misses some. Observed are more than 30,000 clones, no singletons, with the top ten taking 6% to 8%. The antigens these receptors bind are not known. Sequenced material: peripheral blood mononuclear cells. The receptors originated from a human donor with common variable immunodeficiency.

This clone was observed many times. The missing CDR3 end, 3 residues past where the read stops, is filled in from the germline J gene. This chain connects TRBV19 to TRBJ2-4; TRBD1 matches 8 bases. The V gene end was trimmed by 5 bases and the J gene end by 8 bases; junction bases not matched to a gene: 17. Germline CDR1 reads LNHDA; CDR2 reads SQIVND (reference sequence). There are 17 residues in the CDR3. CDR3 in amino acids: CASSWTTGDPMGDIQYF. The DNA read from the CDR3 is TGTGCCAGTAGTTGGACGACAGGGGACCCAATGGGGGACATT.

This clone has a count of ten or more. The read halts 3 residues ahead of the CDR3 end, with the missing end drawn from the germline J gene. The rearrangement joins TRBV18 to TRBJ1-2, with 7 bases that match TRBD1. CDR1 and CDR2 from the germline V gene are KGHSH and LQKENI. The ends lost 3 bases at V and 3 bases at J; junction bases unmatched: 13. The CDR3 runs to 17 residues. CDR3 protein: CASSPSLGRGYDYGYTF. CDR3 bases read: TGTGCCAGCTCACCGTCCTTGGGCAGGGGGTATGACTATGGC.

This clone was seen many times. With the read ending 3 residues before the CDR3 end, the germline J gene is used to fill in that end. The J gene is TRBJ1-2, the V gene TRBV11-2; TRBD1 aligns across 7 bases. V shed 1 base and J 1 base; nucleotides not matched to a gene: 0. The germline V gene encodes CDR1 SGHAT and CDR2 FQNNGV. The CDR3 is 14 amino acids. CDR3 sequence reads: CASSLGQGNYGYTF. CDR3 DNA (partial): TGTGCCAGCAGCTTAGGACAGGGTAACTATGGC.

This clone came up a few times. The read comes to an end 3 residues before the CDR3 does, leaving the germline J gene to fill in the end. V gene TRBV7-8 combines with J gene TRBJ2-7, with 14 bases identical to TRBD2. Germline trimming cut 5 bases from V and 6 bases from J; bases unmatched to any gene: 9. CDR1 is SGHVS, CDR2 FQNEAQ, per germline. There are 16 residues in the CDR3. CDR3 DNA, as far as it was read: TGTGCCAGCAGCCAAGGGACTAGCGGGAGCGGGAGCGAG. Translation gives CASSQGTSGSGSE. The CDR3 in its entirety is CASSQGTSGSGSEQYF.

About this clone itself: Read data end 3 residues before the CDR3 end; the end is taken from the germline J gene. This sequence joins TRBV6-1 and TRBJ2-7; tentative D call: TRBD1 (6 bases). The germline gives CDR1 MNHNS, CDR2 SASEGT. V was pared by 4 bases and J by 5 bases, with 12 bases between. This CDR3 region has 13 residues. This chain's CDR3 is CASSAVRGNEQYF. The sequenced part of the CDR3 DNA is TGTGCCAGCAGTGCAGTCAGGGGCAACGAG.

Partial CDR3 DNA: TGTGCCAGCTCACCGACGAGGGACAGGGGAAAGAAGCCC. As protein: CASSPTRDRGKKP. The complete CDR3 sequence is CASSPTRDRGKKPQHF. The V and J genes are TRBV18 and TRBJ1-5; 10 bases fit TRBD1. The read is 3 residues too short to cover the CDR3 end, so that end is filled in from the germline J gene. Germline V gene data show CDR1 as KGHSH and CDR2 as LQKENI. Germline trimming cut 3 bases from V and 8 bases from J; bases unmatched to any gene: 10. There are 16 residues in the CDR3.

Concerning this clone itself: The CDR3 goes on 3 residues after the read ends, and that part is filled in from the germline J gene. The V and J genes are TRBV20-1 and TRBJ2-7, with 7 bases fitting TRBD1. The CDR3 has 14 residues. J was trimmed by 4 bases and V by 3 bases; bases with no gene match: 9. Germline V gene sequence: CDR1 DFQATT, CDR2 SNEGSKA (reference sequence). This CDR3 reads CSASEGGLKYEQYF. The CDR3 DNA, read in part, is TGCAGTGCTAGCGAAGGGGGCCTTAAGTACGAG.

Worth noting for this clone: The read comes to an end 3 residues before the CDR3 does, leaving the germline J gene to fill in the end. The rearrangement links TRBV7-2 to TRBJ1-6, with 7 bases aligning to TRBD1. This CDR3 is built from 15 residues. V shed 2 bases, J shed 7 bases, and the junction held 5 bases outside the gene matches. Germline lookup yields CDR1 SGHTA and CDR2 FQGNSA. CDR3 DNA (partial): TGTGCCAGCAGCTTAATAAGGGGGCGGAATTCACCC. Translation gives CASSLIRGRNSP. The full CDR3 protein reads CASSLIRGRNSPLHF.

Regarding this clone: The CDR3 end is not reached by the read, which stops 3 residues before it; the germline J gene fills it in. The chain has TRBV19 and TRBJ1-5; D is possibly TRBD1 (5 bases). Trimming left V 4 bases short and J 3 bases short, with 19 bases between. The CDR3 has 17 amino acids. Germline V gives CDR1 LNHDA, CDR2 SQIVND (reference sequence). Partial CDR3 DNA: TGTGCCAGTAGTAGCGGGGGAGCGGCTTTGTTCAATCAGCCC. This encodes CASSSGGAALFNQP. The full CDR3 is CASSSGGAALFNQPQHF.

This clone was seen repeatedly, ten times or more. The CDR3 end falls 3 residues outside the read, so it is completed with the germline J gene. The V gene is TRBV5-6, the J gene TRBJ1-2, with D hard to call. Trimming removed 0 bases from V and 7 bases from J, with 10 bases in between. Germline V gene sequence: CDR1 SGHDT, CDR2 YYEEEE. The CDR3 runs 13 residues. CDR3 protein: CASSLDRVSGYTF. The sequenced part of the CDR3 DNA is TGTGCCAGCAGCTTGGATCGGGTCAGTGGC. Full variable domain (remainder filled in from reference TRBV5-6 and TRBJ1-2): DAGVTQSPTHLIKTRGQQVTLRCSPKSGHDTVSWYQQALGQGPQFIFQYYEEEERQRGNFPDRFSGHQFPNYSSELNVNALLLGDSALYLCASSLDRVSGYTFGSGTRLTVV.

Regarding this clone: The read gets to within 3 residues of the CDR3 end, and the germline J gene fills in the rest. The chain combines TRBV7-2 with TRBJ1-5; D might be TRBD1 (6 bases). Looked up from germline, CDR1 is SGHTA and CDR2 is FQGNSA. With 3 bases removed from V and 0 bases from J, the gap between germline ends came to 9 bases. The CDR3 contains 15 residues. Incomplete CDR3 DNA: TGTGCCAGCAGCTTGAACAGGGTTAGCAATCAGCCC. Translated: CASSLNRVSNQP. The whole CDR3 reads CASSLNRVSNQPQHF.

This clone was seen only a few times. This CDR3 reads CASRSGTGGLYEQYF. Partial CDR3 DNA: TGTGCCAGCAGGTCCGGGACAGGGGGTTTATACGAG. This chain connects TRBV6-2 or TRBV6-3 to TRBJ2-7; 11 bases are shared with TRBD1. The CDR3 is cut off 3 residues early in the read; its end comes from the germline J gene. Losses at the gene ends were 6 bases for V and 4 bases for J; bases not matched to a gene: 8. Germline values: CDR1 MNHEY, CDR2 SVGEGT. This CDR3 is built from 15 residues.

Comment on this clone: The read halts 3 residues ahead of the CDR3 end, with the missing end drawn from the germline J gene. The V call is TRBV5-6, the J call TRBJ2-7, with TRBD2 as a possible D gene (6 bases). The CDR3 extends over 15 amino acids. CDR1 and CDR2 from the germline V gene are SGHDT and YYEEEE. Trimming left V 2 bases short and J 3 bases short, with 15 bases between. The CDR3 reads CASSLALAEDYEQYF. The sequenced CDR3 bases are TGTGCCAGCAGCTTAGCCTTAGCGGAGGACTACGAG.

Sample share makes this clone medium-sized (0.01 to 0.1%). The observed sequence ends 3 residues before the CDR3 terminus, with the missing tail filled in from the germline J gene. The chain couples TRBV20-1 to TRBJ1-1, with a tentative D call TRBD1 (6 bases). CDR3 length: 11 residues. From germline, CDR1 is DFQATT and CDR2 SNEGSKA (reference sequence). With 3 bases removed from V and 6 bases from J, the gap between germline ends came to 8 bases. The CDR3 loop is CSARRGSEAFF. The sequenced part of the CDR3 DNA is TGCAGTGCTAGGAGGGGGTCTGAA.

This clone was seen a handful of times. The read ends 3 residues shy of where the CDR3 ends; the end is completed using the germline J gene. The J gene is TRBJ2-7, the V gene TRBV18; a weak D match, TRBD2 (6 bases). CDR3 length: 18 amino acids. Germline V gene sequence: CDR1 KGHSH, CDR2 LQKENI. V dropped 2 bases and J dropped 0 bases, with 20 bases sitting between them. The sequenced CDR3 bases are TGTGCCAGCTCACCAAACGCGGGGAGCCCCGCGAGCTCCTACGAG. Translated, it gives CASSPNAGSPASSYE. The CDR3 as a whole reads CASSPNAGSPASSYEQYF. Complete variable domain (other parts from reference TRBV18 and TRBJ2-7): NAGVMQNPRHLVRRRGQEARLRCSPMKGHSHVYWYRQLPEEGLKFMVYLQKENIIDESGMPKERFSAEFPKEGPSILRIQQVVRGDSAAYFCASSPNAGSPASSYEQYFGPGTRLTVT.

Partial CDR3 DNA: TGTGCCAGCTCACCAACGGAGGGTACCGGGGAG. Translation: CASSPTEGTGE. The complete CDR3 reads CASSPTEGTGELFF. V and J are TRBV18 and TRBJ2-2, with a weak D call TRBD2 (6 bases). The sequenced fragment ends 3 residues before the CDR3 boundary, so the rest is inferred from the germline J gene. Germline-derived CDR1 and CDR2 are KGHSH and LQKENI. The V end lost 2 bases, the J end lost 5 bases, and 9 bases lay between the germline ends. The CDR3 length is 14 residues.

This clone was seen a few times. The read falls 3 residues short of the CDR3 end, and the missing part is taken from the germline J gene. The chain recombines TRBV19 with TRBJ2-1; possibly TRBD1 for D (6 bases). Trimming removed 8 bases from V and 4 bases from J, with 15 bases in between. The length of the CDR3 is 14 residues. From germline, CDR1 is LNHDA and CDR2 SQIVND (reference sequence). Incomplete CDR3 DNA: TGTGCCAGTTCGGACAGCCACCTGTACAATGAG. Its translation: CASSDSHLYNE. The whole CDR3 reads CASSDSHLYNEQFF.

This clone was counted ten times or more. Coverage ceases 3 residues before the CDR3 finishes, and the germline J gene fills in the end. The rearrangement joins TRBV18 to TRBJ2-7, with D perhaps matching TRBD1 (5 bases). Per germline, CDR1 KGHSH and CDR2 LQKENI. V lost 3 bases, J lost 5 bases, and 17 bases lay in between. This CDR3 comprises 15 residues. The CDR3 DNA, read in part, is TGTGCCAGCTCACCCTCCAGTACTCCAGGGAACGAG. Protein product: CASSPSSTPGNE. In full, the CDR3 reads CASSPSSTPGNEQYF.

This clone was recorded at least ten times. The DNA read from the CDR3 is TGTGCCAGCAGCCCGGGGACTTTCACCGGGGAG. Its translation is CASSPGTFTGE. The full CDR3 sequence reads CASSPGTFTGELFF. This chain uses TRBV7-3 with TRBJ2-2; D possibly corresponds to TRBD2 (6 bases). The sequenced fragment ends 3 residues before the CDR3 boundary, so the rest is inferred from the germline J gene. CDR1 is SGHTA and CDR2 is FQGTGA in the germline V gene. The CDR3 is 14 amino acids. V dropped 5 bases and J dropped 4 bases, with 11 bases sitting between them.

This clone was seen ten or more times. The DNA ends 3 residues before the CDR3 does, and the rest of the CDR3 is filled in from the germline J gene. The V gene is TRBV7-2, the J gene TRBJ1-6, with D hard to call. Germline V lookup: CDR1 SGHTA, CDR2 FQGNSA. The CDR3 covers 14 residues. Trimming removed 1 base from V and 7 bases from J, with 8 bases in between. The sequenced part of the CDR3 DNA is TGTGCCAGCAGCTTAGGACATCAAAATTCACCC. This codes for CASSLGHQNSP. The CDR3, in full, reads CASSLGHQNSPLHF.

As regards this clone: The read stops 3 residues short of the end of the CDR3; the missing end is completed from the germline J gene. V is TRBV7-2 and J is TRBJ2-7, with 13 bases aligning to TRBD2. The CDR3 spans 15 residues. V lost 4 bases and J lost 3; bases outside the gene matches: 3. Germline CDR1 and CDR2: SGHTA and FQGNSA. CDR3 DNA (partial): TGTGCCAGCAGCTCCGGGACTAGCGGGATCTACGAG. This gives the protein CASSSGTSGIYE. The full CDR3 is CASSSGTSGIYEQYF.

This clone was counted ten times or more. The missing CDR3 end, 3 residues past where the read stops, is filled in from the germline J gene. The chain carries TRBV29-1 and TRBJ2-2, with a tentative D call TRBD2 (5 bases). The CDR3 has 13 residues. The V gene lost 7 bases and the J gene lost 3 bases, with 12 bases spanning the gap. Looked up from germline, CDR1 is SQVTM and CDR2 is ANQGSEA. The chain's CDR3 is CSALIGDTGELFF. The DNA read from the CDR3 is TGCAGCGCCCTCATCGGGGACACCGGGGAG.

This clone was seen repeatedly, ten times or more. The read finishes 3 residues shy of the CDR3 end, and the germline J gene is used to complete it. The chain carries TRBV5-1 and TRBJ2-3; TRBD1 matches at 7 bases. This CDR3 has 15 residues. The V gene end was trimmed by 1 base and the J gene end by 0 bases; junction bases not matched to a gene: 2. The V gene's germline CDR1 is SGHRS and CDR2 YFSETQ. CDR3 DNA, as far as it was read: TGCGCCAGCAGCTTGTGGGACAGTAGCACAGATACG. Amino acids: CASSLWDSSTDT. The complete CDR3 protein is CASSLWDSSTDTQYF.

Ten or more counts support this clone. Coverage ceases 3 residues before the CDR3 finishes, and the germline J gene fills in the end. The V gene is TRBV7-6, the J gene TRBJ2-5; 12 bases match TRBD2. The CDR3 is 18 amino acids. Losses at the gene ends were 1 base for V and 6 bases for J; bases not matched to a gene: 12. Germline V CDR1 and CDR2: SGHVS, FNYEAQ. The sequenced CDR3 bases are TGTGCCAGCAGCTTAGTTCGGCTAGCGGGAGGGCGAGAACAGACC. This gives the protein CASSLVRLAGGREQT. The full CDR3 protein is CASSLVRLAGGREQTQYF. Full variable domain (remainder filled in from reference TRBV7-6 and TRBJ2-5): GAGVSQSPRYKVTKRGQDVALRCDPISGHVSLYWYRQALGQGPEFLTYFNYEAQQDKSGLPNDRFSAERPEGSISTLTIQRTEQRDSAMYRCASSLVRLAGGREQTQYFGPGTRLLVL.

This clone was seen a few times. The read terminates 3 residues ahead of where the CDR3 ends, so the germline J gene completes it. J is TRBJ2-5 and V is TRBV11-3; D is possibly TRBD1 (6 bases). This CDR3 comprises 14 residues. Germline V gene lookup returns CDR1 SGHNT and CDR2 YENEEA. Trimming shortened V by 3 bases and J by 5 bases, and 13 bases separated the two germline ends. CDR3 DNA (partial): TGTGCCAGCAGCTTTAGGGACATACCGGAGACC. It is translated as CASSFRDIPET. The CDR3 reads in full as CASSFRDIPETQYF.

This clone was counted at least ten times. The sequence runs out 3 residues before the end of the CDR3; the remainder is reconstructed from the germline J gene. The chain is built from TRBV18 and TRBJ2-2; 7 bases are a match to TRBD2. V dropped 3 bases and J dropped 4; count of bases not matched to a gene: 8. Per the germline V gene, CDR1 is KGHSH and CDR2 is LQKENI. The length of the CDR3 is 16 residues. The CDR3 DNA, read in part, is TGTGCCAGCTCACCTAGCACCTCGGGGGGCACCGGGGAG. This codes for CASSPSTSGGTGE. The CDR3 as a whole reads CASSPSTSGGTGELFF.

This clone was counted at least ten times. Read sequence stops 3 residues before the CDR3 end, and the germline J gene provides the missing end. V and J are TRBV20-1 and TRBJ2-7; TRBD2 matches at 12 bases. The CDR3 sequence is 14 residues long. J gave up 3 bases and V 5 bases, and 5 bases lay outside the gene matches. In germline, CDR1 is DFQATT, CDR2 SNEGSKA (reference sequence). Here the CDR3 reads CSAPGLAGLYEQYF. CDR3 bases read: TGCAGTGCTCCTGGACTAGCGGGACTCTACGAG.

This clone was seen many times. The DNA ends 3 residues before the CDR3 does, and the rest of the CDR3 is filled in from the germline J gene. This chain connects TRBV9 to TRBJ2-1, with 14 bases lining up with TRBD2. CDR1 and CDR2 from the germline V gene are SGDLS and YYNGEE. This CDR3 has 17 residues. The ends lost 3 bases at V and 7 bases at J; junction bases unmatched: 9. CDR3 loop: CASSADPGLAGANEQFF. The CDR3 bases that were read are TGTGCCAGCAGCGCCGACCCGGGACTAGCGGGAGCTAATGAG.

For this clone: The observed sequence ends 3 residues before the CDR3 terminus, with the missing tail filled in from the germline J gene. J is TRBJ2-1 and V is TRBV13; D remains ambiguous. The CDR3 covers 14 residues. Germline assignment: CDR1 PRHDT and CDR2 FYEKMQ (reference sequence). The V gene lost 5 bases and the J gene lost 4 bases, with 12 bases spanning the gap. CDR3 in amino acids: CASSARLKYNEQFF. The CDR3 bases that were read are TGTGCCAGCAGCGCCCGACTGAAATACAATGAG.

This clone was seen many times. The read is 3 residues too short to cover the CDR3 end, so that end is filled in from the germline J gene. V gene TRBV7-3 combines with J gene TRBJ1-1; D remains ambiguous. The CDR3 covers 15 residues. V was clipped by 2 bases and J by 5 bases, with 15 bases between them. Germline V CDR1 and CDR2: SGHTA, FQGTGA. The sequenced part of the CDR3 DNA is TGTGCCAGCAGCTTATCGGCGGCCCCTGGGACTGAA. It specifies CASSLSAAPGTE. The whole CDR3 protein is CASSLSAAPGTEAFF.

The table lists this clone with many counts. The CDR3 is CASTPERTDTQYF. The covered CDR3 bases are TGTGCCAGCACCCCTGAGCGCACAGATACG. The chain combines TRBV11-3 with TRBJ2-3; D is ambiguous. The read gets to within 3 residues of the CDR3 end, and the germline J gene fills in the rest. The CDR3 has 13 amino acids. Germline V gene lookup returns CDR1 SGHNT and CDR2 YENEEA. V was cut by 7 bases and J by 1 base, with 9 bases left in between.

This clone came up many times. The CDR3 end falls 3 residues outside the read, so it is completed with the germline J gene. The gene calls are TRBV19 and TRBJ2-3, with 8 bases lining up with TRBD1. The germline V gene encodes CDR1 LNHDA and CDR2 SQIVND (reference sequence). The CDR3 contains 13 residues. V shed 5 bases and J 5 bases; nucleotides not matched to a gene: 3. The CDR3 bases that were read are TGTGCCAGTAGTTCAGACAGGGGAGATACG. Translating it yields CASSSDRGDT. The complete CDR3 sequence is CASSSDRGDTQYF.